This TCR beta chain was found in a study of CD8 T cells in ankylosing spondylitis. Regarding the study as a whole: Past studies reported some motif variants in reactive arthritis synovial fluid and blood. One TCR beta motif, made up of about 8 highly homologous variants, appeared characteristic of ankylosing spondylitis blood.

The authors made TCR beta libraries by quantitative 5'-RACE with molecular barcodes. MiXCR, applied by TCRdb to the 5' RACE reads, yields one record per CDR3 protein. The sample gives about 210,000 distinct CDR3 sequences, approximately 7.3% of which show up once; 14% is in the top ten. This clonotype has ten or more counts. Antigen: not known. CDR3 size: 14 residues. V lost 2 bases and J 6 bases, leaving 14 bases between the germline ends. Germline values: CDR1 DFQATT, CDR2 SNEGSKA (reference sequence). The V and J genes are TRBV20-1 and TRBJ1-5, with D hard to call. The TCR comes from a male donor with ankylosing spondylitis. Specimen: blood, either unsorted or a sorted T cell fraction (not recorded which). The CDR3 coding sequence is TGCAGTGCTAGACGACAAGGGCGGGGTCAGCCCCAGCATTTT. This codes for CSARRQGRGQPQHF.